This T cell receptor (beta chain) is from a study of blood T cells in healthy people across ages. A second PCR, run for about 7 to 11 cycles, used a sample-barcoded 5' primer plus a J-beta primer mix. TCRdb re-called the 5' RACE reads with MiXCR, one entry per CDR3 protein. The data contain about 780,000 distinct CDR3 sequences, roughly 46% of them singletons. The CDR3 runs 19 residues. The germline V gene encodes CDR1 SGHRS and CDR2 YFSETQ. Between the trimmed V and J ends, which lost 1 base and 3 bases, there was a span of 23 bases. The genes are TRBV5-1 and TRBJ2-4; possibly TRBD1 or TRBD2 for D (5 bases each). This clonotype was sampled from an elderly man in good health. The material sequenced was blood. The CDR3 DNA is TGCGCCAGCAGCTTGTCGTTGCCGTGGGGTCAGGGAGACAAAAACATTCAGTACTTC. It yields the protein CASSLSLPWGQGDKNIQYF.